The clone carrying this T cell receptor (beta chain) has just a few counts. Antigen: not known. TCRdb processed the RT-PCR reads anew with MiXCR; each CDR3 protein has one entry. The sample has roughly 170,000 distinct CDR3 sequences; about 9% are singletons. The CDR3 has 13 residues. The V gene's germline CDR1 is KGHSH and CDR2 LQKENI. With 6 bases clipped from V and 3 bases from J, the junction kept 5 bases outside the gene matches. The sample belongs to a study of response to subunit inactivated influenza vaccine. Notes on the study in general: Authors proposed each seasonal influenza vaccination draws in few new T cells.

The chain links TRBV18 to TRBJ2-7, with TRBD1 matching over 7 bases. The sequencing here drew on non-naive T cells sorted from PBMCs, taken on the day of vaccination. This sequence was found in a man aged 50-60 years who received an inactivated influenza vaccine. The CDR3 loop is CASSQGVIYEQYF. The CDR3 bases are TGTGCCAGCTCTCAGGGGGTAATCTACGAGCAGTACTTC.